This entry features one T cell receptor (beta chain) sequence. Its specificity is not known. This entry comes from a study of T-cell memory formation after mild COVID-19. Findings and limits, study-wide: CD8+ contracting clones occupied EMRA, while CD4+ ones occupied mainly CM and EM.

V was cut by 3 bases and J by 3 bases, with 17 bases left in between. The CDR3 is 16 amino acids. Via MiXCR, TCRdb re-called the 5' RACE reads, giving one row per CDR3 protein. The sample records 350,000 to 450,000 distinct CDR3 sequences, approximately 24% being singletons. Sequencing was carried out using PBMCs or a T cell subset sorted from them (not recorded which). This TCR came from an adult woman who had mild COVID-19 (a few samples of this study predate the infection). Cell type and time point are not known. The rearrangement uses TRBV12-3 or TRBV12-4 and TRBJ1-1, with D possibly being TRBD1 (6 bases). The CDR3 nucleotides are TGTGCCAGCAGTTTTCCGGGGGCGCGATGGGACACTGAAGCTTTCTTT. Its translation: CASSFPGARWDTEAFF.